This TCR beta chain was captured by sequencing in a study of blood T cell repertoires in COVID-19. Study-level information: Material from acute and convalescent COVID-19 was sourced from the United States, Italy and Spain. T cells, B-cell-depleted T cells, or PBMCs provided the cDNA or gDNA that served as material.

A single count supports this clone. TCRdb keeps only in-frame clones here, not all; method: immunoSEQ multiplex PCR. The sample includes tens of thousands of clones, approximately 83% of them seen just once. CDR1 and CDR2 from the germline V gene are SGHRS and YFSETQ. The CDR3 extends over 14 amino acids. V was clipped by 3 bases and J by 5 bases; unmatched bases: 2. Sequencing was done on a sample of peripheral blood. The chain joins TRBV5-1 to TRBJ1-6; TRBD1 aligns across 7 bases. This receptor was identified in a woman older than 75 with acute or convalescent COVID-19. This CDR3 is CASSSGQNNSPLHF. The CDR3 nucleotides read TGCGCCAGCAGCTCGGGACAGAATAATTCACCCCTCCACTTT.